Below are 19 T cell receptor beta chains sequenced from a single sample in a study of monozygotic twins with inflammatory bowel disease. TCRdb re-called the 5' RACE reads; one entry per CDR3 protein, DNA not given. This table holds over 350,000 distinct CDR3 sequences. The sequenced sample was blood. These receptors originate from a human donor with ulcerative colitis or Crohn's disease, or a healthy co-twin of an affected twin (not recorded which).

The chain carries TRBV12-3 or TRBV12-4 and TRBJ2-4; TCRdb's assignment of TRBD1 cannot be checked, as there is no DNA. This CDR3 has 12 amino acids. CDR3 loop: CASSQGAPIQYF.

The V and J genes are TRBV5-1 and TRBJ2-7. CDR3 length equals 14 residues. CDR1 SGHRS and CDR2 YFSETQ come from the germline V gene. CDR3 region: CASSMDSQSYEQYF.

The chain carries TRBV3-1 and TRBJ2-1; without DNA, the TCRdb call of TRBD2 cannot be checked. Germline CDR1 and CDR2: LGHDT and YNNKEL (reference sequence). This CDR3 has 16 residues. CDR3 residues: CASSQASGGSDNEQFF.

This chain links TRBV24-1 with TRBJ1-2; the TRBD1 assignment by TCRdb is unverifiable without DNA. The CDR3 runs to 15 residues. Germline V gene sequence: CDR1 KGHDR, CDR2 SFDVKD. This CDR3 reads CATSDPRGSNYGYTF.

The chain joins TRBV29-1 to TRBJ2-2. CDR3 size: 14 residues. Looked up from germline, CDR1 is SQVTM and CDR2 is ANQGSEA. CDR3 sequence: CSVEVGLNTGELFF.

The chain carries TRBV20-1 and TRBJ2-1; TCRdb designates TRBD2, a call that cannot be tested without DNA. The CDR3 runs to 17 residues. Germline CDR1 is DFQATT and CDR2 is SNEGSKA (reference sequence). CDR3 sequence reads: CSARVYGLAGNGNEQFF.

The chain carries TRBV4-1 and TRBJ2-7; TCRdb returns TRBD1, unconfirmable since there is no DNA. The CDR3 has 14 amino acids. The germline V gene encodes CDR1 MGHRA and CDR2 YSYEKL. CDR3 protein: CASSQEGVGDRFHF.

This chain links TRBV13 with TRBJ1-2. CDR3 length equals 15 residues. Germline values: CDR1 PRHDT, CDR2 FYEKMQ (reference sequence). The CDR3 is CASSPSPRGNYGYTF.

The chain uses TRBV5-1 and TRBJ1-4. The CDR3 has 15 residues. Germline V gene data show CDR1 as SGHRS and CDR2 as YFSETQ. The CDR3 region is CASSWGETTNEKLFF. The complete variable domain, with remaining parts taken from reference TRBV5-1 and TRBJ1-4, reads KAGVTQTPRYLIKTRGQQVTLSCSPISGHRSVSWYQQTPGQGLQFLFEYFSETQRNKGNFPGRFSGRQFSNSRSEMNVSTLELGDSALYLCASSWGETTNEKLFFGSGTQLSVL.

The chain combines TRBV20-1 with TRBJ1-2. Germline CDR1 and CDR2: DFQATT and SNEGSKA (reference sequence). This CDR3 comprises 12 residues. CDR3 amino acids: CSAEQSLYGYTF.

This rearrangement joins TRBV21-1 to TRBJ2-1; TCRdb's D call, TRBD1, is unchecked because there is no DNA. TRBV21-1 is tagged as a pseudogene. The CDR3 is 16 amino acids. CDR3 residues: CASSSKTSGFYNEQFF.

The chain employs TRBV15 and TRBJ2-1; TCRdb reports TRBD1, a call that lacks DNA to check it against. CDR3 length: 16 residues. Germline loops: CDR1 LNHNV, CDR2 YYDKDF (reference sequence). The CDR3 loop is CATSRDFPVWVDEQFF.

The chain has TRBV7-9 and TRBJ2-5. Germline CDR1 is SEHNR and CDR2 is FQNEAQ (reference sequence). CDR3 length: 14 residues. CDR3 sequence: CASSLAQTQETQYF.

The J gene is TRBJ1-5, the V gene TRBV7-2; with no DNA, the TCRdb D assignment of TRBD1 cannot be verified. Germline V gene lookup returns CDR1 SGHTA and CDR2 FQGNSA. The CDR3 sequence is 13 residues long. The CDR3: CASSPDREQPQHF. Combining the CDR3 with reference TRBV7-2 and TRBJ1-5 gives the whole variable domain GAGVSQSPSNKVTEKGKDVELRCDPISGHTALYWYRQSLGQGLEFLIYFQGNSAPDKSGLPSDRFSAERTGGSVSTLTIQRTQQEDSAVYLCASSPDREQPQHFGDGTRLSIL.

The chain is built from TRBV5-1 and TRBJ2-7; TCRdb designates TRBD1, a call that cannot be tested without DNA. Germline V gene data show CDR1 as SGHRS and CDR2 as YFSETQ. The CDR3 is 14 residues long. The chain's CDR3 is CASSLGQEFLTQYF.

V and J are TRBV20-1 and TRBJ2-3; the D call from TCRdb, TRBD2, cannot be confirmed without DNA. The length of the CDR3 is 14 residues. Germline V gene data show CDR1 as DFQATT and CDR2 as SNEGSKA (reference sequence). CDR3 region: CSAPPRGGADTQYF.

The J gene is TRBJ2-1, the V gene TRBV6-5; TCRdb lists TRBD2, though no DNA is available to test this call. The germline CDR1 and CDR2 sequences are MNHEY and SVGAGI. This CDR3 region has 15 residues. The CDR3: CASSYLLAGGNEQFF.

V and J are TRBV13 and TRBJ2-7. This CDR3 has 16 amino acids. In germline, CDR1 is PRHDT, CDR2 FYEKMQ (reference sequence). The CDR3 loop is CASSLGLAGISYEQYF. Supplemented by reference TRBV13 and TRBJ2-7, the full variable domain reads AAGVIQSPRHLIKEKRETATLKCYPIPRHDTVYWYQQGPGQDPQFLISFYEKMQSDKGSIPDRFSAQQFSDYHSELNMSSLELGDSALYFCASSLGLAGISYEQYFGPGTRLTVT.

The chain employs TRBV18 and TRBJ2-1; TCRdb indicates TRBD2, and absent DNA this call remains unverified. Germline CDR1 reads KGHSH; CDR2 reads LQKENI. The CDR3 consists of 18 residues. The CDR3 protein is CASSQGSGGSGSYNEQFF.